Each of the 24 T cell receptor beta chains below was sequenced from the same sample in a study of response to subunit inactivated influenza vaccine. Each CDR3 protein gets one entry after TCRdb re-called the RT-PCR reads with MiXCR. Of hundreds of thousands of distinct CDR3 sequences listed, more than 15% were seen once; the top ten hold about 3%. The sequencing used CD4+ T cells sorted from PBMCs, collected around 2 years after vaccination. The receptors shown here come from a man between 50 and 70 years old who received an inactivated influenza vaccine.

CDR3 amino acids: CASSYSKAGTYEQYF. The CDR3 DNA reads as TGTGCCAGCAGTTACTCGAAAGCGGGGACCTACGAGCAGTACTTC. V gene TRBV6-5 combines with J gene TRBJ2-7; TRBD2 aligns across 7 bases. Trimming took 0 bases from V and 2 from J; bases not matched to a gene: 4. CDR3 size: 15 residues. The germline CDR1 and CDR2 sequences are MNHEY and SVGAGI.

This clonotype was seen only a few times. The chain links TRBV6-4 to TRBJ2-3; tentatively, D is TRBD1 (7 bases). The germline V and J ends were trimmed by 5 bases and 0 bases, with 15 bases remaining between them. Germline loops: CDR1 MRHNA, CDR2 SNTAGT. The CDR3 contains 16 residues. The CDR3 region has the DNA TGTGCCAGCAGTAAGAGACAGGGACTGAGCACAGATACGCAGTATTTT. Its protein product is CASSKRQGLSTDTQYF.

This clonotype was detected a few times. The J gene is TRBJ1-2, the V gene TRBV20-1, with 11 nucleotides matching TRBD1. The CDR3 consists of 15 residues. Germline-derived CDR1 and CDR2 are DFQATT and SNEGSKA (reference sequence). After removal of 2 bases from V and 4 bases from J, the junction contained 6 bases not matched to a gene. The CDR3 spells CSARPGQGAAYGYTF. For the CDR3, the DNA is TGCAGTGCTAGACCTGGACAGGGGGCTGCCTATGGCTACACCTTC.

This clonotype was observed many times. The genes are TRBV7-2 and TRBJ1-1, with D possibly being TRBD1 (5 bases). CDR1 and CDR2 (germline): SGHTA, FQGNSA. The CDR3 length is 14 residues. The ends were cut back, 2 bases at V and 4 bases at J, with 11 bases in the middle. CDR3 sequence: CASSLLSGLTEAFF. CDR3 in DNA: TGTGCCAGCAGCTTACTTTCAGGGCTCACTGAAGCTTTCTTT.

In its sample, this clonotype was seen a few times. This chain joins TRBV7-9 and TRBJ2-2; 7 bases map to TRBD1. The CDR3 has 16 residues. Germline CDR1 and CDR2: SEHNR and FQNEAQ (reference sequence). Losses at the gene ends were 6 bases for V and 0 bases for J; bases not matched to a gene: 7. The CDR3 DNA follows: TGTGCCAGCAGTTTTATGGGGACAGCGAACACCGGGGAGCTGTTTTTT. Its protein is CASSFMGTANTGELFF. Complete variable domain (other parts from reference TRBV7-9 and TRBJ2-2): DTGVSQNPRHKITKRGQNVTFRCDPISEHNRLYWYRQTLGQGPEFLTYFQNEAQLEKSRLLSDRFSAERPKGSFSTLEIQRTEQGDSAMYLCASSFMGTANTGELFFGEGSRLTVL.

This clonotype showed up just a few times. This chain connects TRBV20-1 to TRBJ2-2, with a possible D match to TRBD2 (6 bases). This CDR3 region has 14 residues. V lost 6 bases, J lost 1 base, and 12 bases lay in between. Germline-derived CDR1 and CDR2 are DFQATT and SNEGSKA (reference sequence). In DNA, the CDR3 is TGCAGTGCCCGGGGGAGAGGGAACACCGGGGAGCTGTTTTTT. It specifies CSARGRGNTGELFF.

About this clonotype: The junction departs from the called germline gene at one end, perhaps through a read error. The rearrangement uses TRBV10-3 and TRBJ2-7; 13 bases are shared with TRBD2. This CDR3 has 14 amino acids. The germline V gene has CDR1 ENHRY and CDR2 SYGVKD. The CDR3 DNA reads TGTGCCACCTCAACTAGCGGGAGGGCTGGAGAGCGGTACTTC. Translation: CATSTSGRAGERYF.

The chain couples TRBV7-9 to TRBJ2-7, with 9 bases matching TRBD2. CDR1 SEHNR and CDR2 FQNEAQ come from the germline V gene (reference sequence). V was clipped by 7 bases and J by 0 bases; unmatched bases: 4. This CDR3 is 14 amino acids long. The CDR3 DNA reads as TGTGCCAGCACCTATAGCGGGAGCTCCTACGAGCAGTACTTC. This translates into CASTYSGSSYEQYF.

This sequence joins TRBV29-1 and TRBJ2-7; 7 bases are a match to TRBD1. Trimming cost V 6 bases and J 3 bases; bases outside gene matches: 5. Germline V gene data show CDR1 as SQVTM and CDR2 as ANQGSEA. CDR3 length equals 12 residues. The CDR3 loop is CSVQGTDYEQYF. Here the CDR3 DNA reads TGCAGCGTACAAGGGACAGACTACGAGCAGTACTTC.

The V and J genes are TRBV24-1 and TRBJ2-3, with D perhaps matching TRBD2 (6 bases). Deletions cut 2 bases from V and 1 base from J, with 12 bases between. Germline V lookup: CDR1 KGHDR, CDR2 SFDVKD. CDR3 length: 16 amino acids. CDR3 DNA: TGTGCCACCAGTGATTCTTCTAGCGTACGCACAGATACGCAGTATTTT. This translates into CATSDSSSVRTDTQYF.

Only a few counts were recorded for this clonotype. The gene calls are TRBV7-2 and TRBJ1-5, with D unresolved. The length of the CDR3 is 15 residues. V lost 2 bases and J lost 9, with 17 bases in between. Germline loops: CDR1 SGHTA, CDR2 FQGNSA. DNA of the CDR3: TGTGCCAGCAGCTTATCGGCCCTTCGCGACTGGCCCCAGCATTTT. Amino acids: CASSLSALRDWPQHF.

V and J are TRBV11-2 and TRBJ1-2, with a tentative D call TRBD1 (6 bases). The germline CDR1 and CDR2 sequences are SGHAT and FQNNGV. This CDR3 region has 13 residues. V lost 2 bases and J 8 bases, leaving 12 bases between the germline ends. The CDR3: CASSLNREGGYTF. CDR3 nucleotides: TGTGCCAGCAGCTTAAACAGGGAGGGAGGCTACACCTTC.

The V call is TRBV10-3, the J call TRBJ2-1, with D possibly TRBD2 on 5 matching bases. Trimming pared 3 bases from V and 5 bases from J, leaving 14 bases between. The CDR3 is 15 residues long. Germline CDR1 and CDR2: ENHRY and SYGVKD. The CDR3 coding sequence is TGTGCCATCAGTGATCTAACGGGAACCCACAATGAGCAGTTCTTC. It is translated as CAISDLTGTHNEQFF.

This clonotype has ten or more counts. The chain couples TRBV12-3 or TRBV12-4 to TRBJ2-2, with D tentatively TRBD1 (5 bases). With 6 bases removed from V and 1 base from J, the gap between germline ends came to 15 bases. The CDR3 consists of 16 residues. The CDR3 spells CASRQRTGQNTGELFF. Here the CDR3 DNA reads TGTGCCAGCAGACAGAGAACTGGACAGAACACCGGGGAGCTGTTTTTT.

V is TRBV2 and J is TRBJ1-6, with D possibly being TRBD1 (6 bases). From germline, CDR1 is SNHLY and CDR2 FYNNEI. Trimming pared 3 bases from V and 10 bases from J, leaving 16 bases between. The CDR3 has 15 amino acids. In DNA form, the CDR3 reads TGTGCCAGCAGTGACTTTGGGGGGCGCGGGTCACCCCTCCACTTT. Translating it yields CASSDFGGRGSPLHF.

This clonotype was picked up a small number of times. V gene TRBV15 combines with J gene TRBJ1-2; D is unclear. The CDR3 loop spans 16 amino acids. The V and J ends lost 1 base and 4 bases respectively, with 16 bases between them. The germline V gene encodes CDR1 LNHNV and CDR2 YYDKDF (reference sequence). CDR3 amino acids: CATSRGRTADGYGYTF. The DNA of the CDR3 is TGTGCCACCAGCAGAGGTAGGACGGCTGATGGCTATGGCTACACCTTC.

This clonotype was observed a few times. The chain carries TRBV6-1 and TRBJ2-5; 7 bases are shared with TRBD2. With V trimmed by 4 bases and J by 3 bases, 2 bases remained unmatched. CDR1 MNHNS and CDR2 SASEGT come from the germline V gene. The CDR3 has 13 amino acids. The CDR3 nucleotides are TGTGCCAGCAGTGTGGGGACTAAAGAGACCCAGTACTTC. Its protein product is CASSVGTKETQYF.

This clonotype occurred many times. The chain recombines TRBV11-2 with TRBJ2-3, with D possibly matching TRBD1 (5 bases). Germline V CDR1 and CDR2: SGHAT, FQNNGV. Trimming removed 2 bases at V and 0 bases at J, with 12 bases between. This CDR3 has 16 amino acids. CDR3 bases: TGTGCCAGCAGCTTATGGGGCAGCTCTAGCACAGATACGCAGTATTTT. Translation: CASSLWGSSSTDTQYF.

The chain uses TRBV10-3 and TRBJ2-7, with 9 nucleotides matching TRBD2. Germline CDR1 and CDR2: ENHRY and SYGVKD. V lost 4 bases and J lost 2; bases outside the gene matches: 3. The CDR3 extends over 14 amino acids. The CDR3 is CAISGLAEAYEQYF. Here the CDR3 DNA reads TGTGCCATCAGTGGACTAGCGGAAGCCTACGAGCAGTACTTC.

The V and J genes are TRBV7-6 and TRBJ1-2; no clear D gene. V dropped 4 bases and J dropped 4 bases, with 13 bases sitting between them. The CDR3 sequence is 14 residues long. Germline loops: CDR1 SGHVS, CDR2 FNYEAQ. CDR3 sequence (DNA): TGTGCCAGCAGCTCGATACAGAGTATCTATGGCTACACCTTC. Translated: CASSSIQSIYGYTF.

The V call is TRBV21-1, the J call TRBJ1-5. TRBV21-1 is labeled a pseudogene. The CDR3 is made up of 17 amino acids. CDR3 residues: CASSKMGHRDGNQPQHF. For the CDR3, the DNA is TGTGCCAGCAGCAAAATGGGCCACCGCGACGGCAATCAGCCCCAGCATTTT.

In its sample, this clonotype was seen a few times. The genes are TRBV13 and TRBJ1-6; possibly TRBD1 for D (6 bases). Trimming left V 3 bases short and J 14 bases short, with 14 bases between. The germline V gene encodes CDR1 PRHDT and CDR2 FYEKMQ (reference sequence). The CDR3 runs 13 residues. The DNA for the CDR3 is TGTGCCAGCAGCTTCCGACAGGTCGGGACCCTCCACTTT. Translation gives CASSFRQVGTLHF.

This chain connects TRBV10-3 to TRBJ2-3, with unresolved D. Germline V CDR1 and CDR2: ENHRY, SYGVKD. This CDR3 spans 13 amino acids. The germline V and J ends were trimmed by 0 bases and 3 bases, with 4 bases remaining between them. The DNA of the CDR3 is TGTGCCATCAGTGAGTCGGTGACAGATACGCAGTATTTT. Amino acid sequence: CAISESVTDTQYF.

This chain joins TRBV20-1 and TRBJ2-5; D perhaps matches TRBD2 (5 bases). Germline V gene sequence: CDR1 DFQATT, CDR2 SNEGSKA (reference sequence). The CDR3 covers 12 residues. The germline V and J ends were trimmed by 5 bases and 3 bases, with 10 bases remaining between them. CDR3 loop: CSAPLREETQYF. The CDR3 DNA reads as TGCAGTGCTCCCTTGCGGGAAGAGACCCAGTACTTC.